The 29 T cell receptor beta chains listed next were all sequenced from one sample in a study of blood T cells in healthy people across ages. The use of a sample-barcoded 5' primer and a J-beta primer mix characterized a second PCR of roughly 7 to 11 cycles. MiXCR, run by TCRdb on the 5' RACE reads, gives a single entry per CDR3 protein. The table records some 1.7 million distinct CDR3 sequences, roughly 28% of them present only once. The sequencing sample was made of blood. These receptors were taken from a woman aged 25 to 39 in good health.

The J gene is TRBJ1-2, the V gene TRBV30, with a tentative D call TRBD1 (6 bases). Germline V gene sequence: CDR1 GTSNPN, CDR2 SVGIG (reference sequence). The CDR3 is 13 residues long. Trimming took 2 bases from V and 2 from J, leaving 9 bases between them. CDR3 loop: CAWSIGQNYGYTF. CDR3 bases: TGTGCCTGGAGTATAGGACAGAACTATGGCTACACCTTC.

This clonotype occurred a few times. The rearrangement uses TRBV28 and TRBJ2-5, with 8 bases aligning to TRBD2. CDR3 size: 15 residues. From germline, CDR1 is MDHEN and CDR2 SYDVKM. With 3 bases clipped from V and 5 bases from J, the junction kept 8 bases outside the gene matches. The CDR3 loop reads CASSLVGGARETQYF. CDR3 DNA: TGTGCCAGCAGTTTGGTCGGGGGGGCTAGGGAGACCCAGTACTTC. The whole variable domain, filled in from reference TRBV28 and TRBJ2-5, reads DVKVTQSSRYLVKRTGEKVFLECVQDMDHENMFWYRQDPGLGLRLIYFSYDVKMKEKGDIPEGYSVSREKKERFSLILESASTNQTSMYLCASSLVGGARETQYFGPGTRLLVL.

This clonotype was observed at least ten times. The CDR3 region is CASSFAGGPSYEQYF. CDR3 nucleotide sequence: TGTGCCAGCAGCTTCGCGGGAGGGCCCTCCTACGAGCAGTACTTC. The chain joins TRBV7-9 to TRBJ2-7; 9 bases agree with TRBD2. Germline loops: CDR1 SEHNR, CDR2 FQNEAQ (reference sequence). The V segment lost 3 bases and the J segment 0 bases; nucleotides outside the gene matches: 3. The CDR3 is 15 residues long.

This chain connects TRBV12-3 or TRBV12-4 to TRBJ2-1; no definite D call. CDR3 length: 15 amino acids. Trimming removed 6 bases from V and 0 bases from J, with 12 bases in between. The CDR3 DNA reads as TGTGCCAGCAGCCAGCAATTGAACTCCTACAATGAGCAGTTCTTC. Amino acid sequence: CASSQQLNSYNEQFF.

The V and J genes are TRBV20-1 and TRBJ1-2, with a tentative D call TRBD1 (5 bases). This CDR3 spans 12 amino acids. CDR1 is DFQATT and CDR2 is SNEGSKA in the germline V gene (reference sequence). Trimming took 3 bases from V and 3 from J, leaving 8 bases between them. CDR3 loop: CSARKGDYGYTF. Written as DNA, the CDR3 is TGCAGTGCTAGGAAAGGGGACTATGGCTACACCTTC.

The rearrangement joins TRBV6-2 or TRBV6-3 to TRBJ2-7, with 8 nucleotides matching TRBD1. The ends lost 6 bases at V and 4 bases at J; junction bases unmatched: 11. The CDR3 extends over 15 amino acids. The V gene's germline CDR1 is MNHEY and CDR2 SVGEGT. For the CDR3, the DNA is TGTGCCAGCAGACCTAACTGGGACAGGAAATACGAGCAGTACTTC. Translating it yields CASRPNWDRKYEQYF.

This clonotype was seen more than once but under ten times. The rearrangement links TRBV6-5 to TRBJ2-1; maybe TRBD1 (6 bases). Trimming shortened V by 4 bases and J by 8 bases, and 12 bases separated the two germline ends. This CDR3 is 13 amino acids long. Germline CDR1 reads MNHEY; CDR2 reads SVGAGI. CDR3 in amino acids: CASSFNRAYEQFF. The CDR3, as DNA: TGTGCCAGCAGTTTTAACAGGGCGTATGAGCAGTTCTTC.

Turning to this clonotype: Its ends do not fully match the called genes, so a read error is possible. The chain recombines TRBV6-1 with TRBJ1-1; a possible D gene is TRBD1 (6 bases). Germline assignment: CDR1 MNHNS and CDR2 SASEGT. This CDR3 region has 17 residues. CDR3 nucleotide sequence: TGTGCCAGCAGCCGACGCCAGGGGTATGGTATGAACACTGAGGCTTTCTTT. It is translated as CASSRRQGYGMNTEAFF.

The V gene is TRBV2, the J gene TRBJ2-5; D is possibly TRBD2 (6 bases). The CDR3 runs 15 residues. V lost 8 bases to trimming and J lost 2 bases, with 18 bases between them. Per the germline V gene, CDR1 is SNHLY and CDR2 is FYNNEI. As DNA, the CDR3 is TGTGCCAGCTCGAGGGAGGCGACACGACAAGAGACCCAGTACTTC. It yields the protein CASSREATRQETQYF.

The genes are TRBV20-1 and TRBJ2-5; 10 bases fit TRBD2. This CDR3 has 16 residues. V trimming: 0 bases; J trimming: 4 bases; junction bases outside the gene matches: 8. The V gene's germline CDR1 is DFQATT and CDR2 SNEGSKA (reference sequence). As DNA, the CDR3 is TGCAGTGCTAGAGATCAAATGCGGACTAGCGGAGAGACCCAGTACTTC. It is translated as CSARDQMRTSGETQYF.

This chain connects TRBV7-9 to TRBJ1-2; D not resolved. CDR1 is SEHNR and CDR2 is FQNEAQ in the germline V gene (reference sequence). V was pared by 5 bases and J by 4 bases, with 14 bases between. The CDR3 consists of 14 residues. The CDR3 region is CASSASPSSYGYTF. CDR3 in DNA: TGTGCCAGCAGCGCGTCCCCCTCTTCCTATGGCTACACCTTC.

V usage is TRBV10-3 and J usage is TRBJ1-1; no clear D gene. The V gene lost 2 bases and the J gene lost 7 bases, with 8 bases spanning the gap. The CDR3 is 12 amino acids. The germline CDR1 and CDR2 sequences are ENHRY and SYGVKD. The CDR3 reads CAISETGNEAFF. CDR3 nucleotides: TGTGCCATCAGTGAGACGGGGAATGAAGCTTTCTTT.

Notes on this clonotype: It may be a read error: a sequence one base away is much more abundant. The chain has TRBV29-1 and TRBJ2-5; the D gene could be TRBD1 or TRBD2 (6 bases each). Near its end, the DNA agrees better with TRBJ2-1, so the J call may be wrong. This CDR3 is 14 amino acids long. In germline, CDR1 is SQVTM, CDR2 ANQGSEA. The CDR3 reads CSVEKGGRGETQFF. The CDR3 DNA follows: TGCAGCGTTGAAAAGGGGGGACGAGGAGAGACCCAGTTCTTC.

This clonotype was seen more than once but under ten times. The chain links TRBV28 to TRBJ2-7, with D perhaps TRBD2 (5 bases). Trimming removed 4 bases at V and 2 bases at J, with 12 bases between. CDR1 and CDR2 from the germline V gene are MDHEN and SYDVKM. CDR3 length: 14 amino acids. CDR3 bases: TGTGCCAGCAGTTCCTGGCAGCGGACCTACGAGCAGTACTTC. It translates to CASSSWQRTYEQYF.

The V gene is TRBV20-1, the J gene TRBJ2-1; maybe TRBD1 (6 bases). The J call could be wrong; TRBJ2-7 is a better fit for the DNA end. This CDR3 has 17 amino acids. Germline CDR1 is DFQATT and CDR2 is SNEGSKA (reference sequence). The CDR3 DNA sequence: TGCAGTGCTAGAGGGGGTAGGGGGAATAATTCCTACAATGAGCAGTACTTC. Translation: CSARGGRGNNSYNEQYF.

This clonotype was seen repeatedly, ten times or more. The V gene is TRBV4-2, the J gene TRBJ2-5; perhaps TRBD2 as D (5 bases). In germline, CDR1 is LGHNA, CDR2 YNFKEQ. V lost 4 bases, J lost 3 bases, and 12 bases lay in between. The CDR3 sequence is 14 residues long. Here the CDR3 reads CASSPSPGKETQYF. The CDR3 nucleotides read TGTGCCAGCAGCCCCTCCCCGGGAAAAGAGACCCAGTACTTC.

CDR3 in amino acids: CSASSPRGGTDTQYF. DNA for the CDR3: TGCAGTGCTAGTTCCCCTCGGGGTGGCACAGATACGCAGTATTTT. The chain carries TRBV20-1 and TRBJ2-3; weak D call: TRBD2 (5 bases). The CDR3 runs 15 residues. Germline V gene data show CDR1 as DFQATT and CDR2 as SNEGSKA (reference sequence). V lost 3 bases to trimming and J lost 1 base, with 14 bases between them.

Points on this clonotype: This may come from a read error, since a much larger clone is one base off. The chain links TRBV9 to TRBJ2-3; D gene uncertain. The CDR3 is made up of 12 amino acids. Germline V gene data show CDR1 as SGDLS and CDR2 as YYNGEE. Trimming left V 4 bases short and J 10 bases short, with 13 bases between. The CDR3 DNA reads TGTGCCAGCAGCTCCTGGGGTGATGCGCAGTATTTT. Translating it yields CASSSWGDAQYF.

This clonotype has a handful of counts. This rearrangement joins TRBV9 to TRBJ2-1; no reliable D call. Germline V lookup: CDR1 SGDLS, CDR2 YYNGEE. V was cut by 4 bases and J by 5 bases, with 13 bases left in between. The CDR3 extends over 14 amino acids. The CDR3 DNA is TGTGCCAGCAGCCCCGCAGACCCCCACAATGAGCAGTTCTTC. It specifies CASSPADPHNEQFF. The whole variable domain, remainder taken from reference TRBV9 and TRBJ2-1, is DSGVTQTPKHLITATGQRVTLRCSPRSGDLSVYWYQQSLDQGLQFLIQYYNGEERAKGNILERFSAQQFPDLHSELNLSSLELGDSALYFCASSPADPHNEQFFGPGTRLTVL.

CDR3 loop: CASSLSGQGNYEQYF. As DNA, the CDR3 is TGTGCCAGCAGTTTATCGGGACAGGGAAACTACGAGCAGTACTTC. This chain links TRBV28 with TRBJ2-7, with 9 bases identical to TRBD1. CDR1 is MDHEN, CDR2 SYDVKM, per germline. CDR3 size: 15 residues. Trimming removed 1 base from V and 3 bases from J; junction bases left unmatched: 4.

V gene TRBV2 combines with J gene TRBJ1-5; 9 nucleotides line up with TRBD1. The CDR3 extends over 16 amino acids. Germline CDR1 and CDR2: SNHLY and FYNNEI. Trimming cost V 6 bases and J 2 bases; bases outside gene matches: 8. The CDR3 sequence: CASSGPRTGGNQPQHF. The DNA for the CDR3 is TGTGCCAGCAGCGGACCTCGGACAGGGGGCAATCAGCCCCAGCATTTT.

This rearrangement joins TRBV7-2 to TRBJ2-1, with 13 bases identical to TRBD2. The CDR3 extends over 17 amino acids. Looked up from germline, CDR1 is SGHTA and CDR2 is FQGNSA. V lost 0 bases, J lost 4 bases, and 3 bases stayed unmatched. CDR3 residues: CASSLAGLAGLYNEQFF. The CDR3 coding sequence is TGTGCCAGCAGCTTAGCGGGACTAGCGGGGCTATACAATGAGCAGTTCTTC.

This clonotype was observed at least ten times. A single base separates this from a much larger clone, so it may be a read error. This sequence joins TRBV12-3 or TRBV12-4 and TRBJ2-5; D ambiguous. The CDR3 is 13 residues long. The CDR3 bases are TGTGCCTGCAGTTTAATTTTAAAAGAGACCCAGTACTTC. It specifies CACSLILKETQYF.

The V and J genes are TRBV5-1 and TRBJ2-7; D could derive from TRBD1 or TRBD2 (5 bases each). V was shortened by 0 bases and J by 5 bases, with 18 bases between the two germline ends. The CDR3 totals 16 residues. Per the germline V gene, CDR1 is SGHRS and CDR2 is YFSETQ. For the CDR3, the DNA is TGCGCCAGCAGCTTGGCCTCGGGGCAGGGAAGTAACGAGCAGTACTTC. This codes for CASSLASGQGSNEQYF.

The CDR3 DNA sequence: TGTGCCAGCAGACCGGCCCGCGGGGGGCGATCGGAGCAGTACTTC. Amino acids: CASRPARGGRSEQYF. J is TRBJ2-5 and V is TRBV3-1; 8 positions match TRBD2. The CDR3 runs to 15 residues. With 6 bases clipped from V and 11 bases from J, the junction kept 17 bases outside the gene matches. Germline V gives CDR1 LGHDT, CDR2 YNNKEL (reference sequence).

This clonotype was found a few times. The chain recombines TRBV6-2 or TRBV6-3 with TRBJ2-1, with D perhaps assigned TRBD1 or TRBD2 (5 bases each). The ends were cut back, 6 bases at V and 10 bases at J, with 16 bases in the middle. The CDR3 has 13 residues. Germline V lookup: CDR1 MNHEY, CDR2 SVGEGT. This CDR3 reads CASRGVGKIEQFF. CDR3 coding DNA: TGTGCCAGCAGGGGGGTAGGGAAGATCGAGCAGTTCTTC.

Only a few counts were recorded for this clonotype. The chain carries TRBV4-1 and TRBJ2-1, with 13 bases lining up with TRBD2. Germline CDR1 reads MGHRA; CDR2 reads YSYEKL. This CDR3 is built from 15 residues. J lost 7 bases, V lost 8 bases, and 8 bases had no gene match. The CDR3: CASQPGLAGSNEQFF. CDR3 DNA sequence: TGCGCCAGCCAGCCGGGACTAGCGGGATCGAATGAGCAGTTCTTC.

This clonotype has more than one count but fewer than ten. This chain connects TRBV7-2 to TRBJ2-5; 10 nucleotides agree with TRBD2. Per the germline V gene, CDR1 is SGHTA and CDR2 is FQGNSA. This CDR3 has 17 amino acids. Trimming removed 7 bases from V and 9 bases from J; junction bases left unmatched: 20. CDR3 loop: CASTVQILSGRRAAQYF. The CDR3 region has the DNA TGTGCCAGCACAGTCCAGATCCTTAGCGGGAGGCGGGCGGCCCAGTACTTC.

The rearrangement links TRBV5-1 to TRBJ1-5; TRBD1 matches 10 bases. The CDR3 is 14 residues long. CDR1 and CDR2 (germline): SGHRS, YFSETQ. V trimming: 4 bases; J trimming: 6 bases; junction bases outside the gene matches: 4. The CDR3 protein is CASSPTGGVQPQHF. CDR3 in DNA: TGCGCCAGCAGCCCGACAGGGGGCGTTCAGCCCCAGCATTTT. The whole variable domain, filled in from reference TRBV5-1 and TRBJ1-5, reads KAGVTQTPRYLIKTRGQQVTLSCSPISGHRSVSWYQQTPGQGLQFLFEYFSETQRNKGNFPGRFSGRQFSNSRSEMNVSTLELGDSALYLCASSPTGGVQPQHFGDGTRLSIL.